This TCR beta chain was observed in a study of CD8+ T cells in alopecia areata. Across the whole study: Treatment comprised oral tofacitinib, 5 to 10 mg twice daily, in treated patients. Tofacitinib ran for 6 to 18 months before 6 months off drug.

General study findings and limits: Although TCR sharing was seen in mice, sharing across patients was less clear, possibly for HLA-related reasons.

Researchers gathered lesional scalp punch biopsies and peripheral blood from patients with alopecia areata. In the case of this clone: Its target is not known.

Germline lookup yields CDR1 SQVTM and CDR2 ANQGSEA. The CDR3 spans 13 residues. V gave up 5 bases and J gave up 3 bases, with 13 bases separating them. Sequencing used cDNA as its template, made by extracting RNA and reverse transcribing it. Repertoires were generated with immunoSEQ multiplex PCR, while TCRdb's copy carries only in-frame clones and drops some. Among 180,000 or so clones listed, about 66% were seen once. The sequenced sample was CD8+ T cells sorted from blood, obtained at week 0. The V gene is TRBV29-1, the J gene TRBJ1-2; D possibly corresponds to TRBD1 (6 bases). The receptor was isolated from a human donor with alopecia areata. CDR3 bases: TGCAGCGTTTTGACAGGCTCACACTATGGCTACACCTTC. Translating it yields CSVLTGSHYGYTF.